This T cell receptor (beta chain) emerged from a study of blood T cell repertoires in COVID-19. The CDR3 is 16 amino acids. Germline CDR1 MNHEY, CDR2 SMNVEV (reference sequence). With V trimmed by 3 bases and J by 6 bases, 10 bases remained unmatched. Measured with immunoSEQ multiplex PCR; TCRdb has only the in-frame clones, and not every one. The sample records over 150,000 clones, around 83% being singletons. The chain recombines TRBV27 with TRBJ2-1, with 8 bases matching TRBD2. The sequenced sample consisted of peripheral blood. The receptor was isolated from a human donor in a cohort sampled during active COVID-19. Here the CDR3 DNA reads TGTGCCAGCAGTTTTTCCCCCGGGAGGGCCGGCAATGAGCAGTTCTTC. This translates into CASSFSPGRAGNEQFF.